The T cell receptor (beta chain) under discussion was sequenced for a study of T cell responses to AZD1222 COVID-19 vaccine. Measured with immunoSEQ multiplex PCR; TCRdb has only the in-frame clones, and not every one. The data hold fewer than 65,000 clones, with under 90% observed a single time. The germline CDR1 and CDR2 sequences are LNHDA and SQIVND (reference sequence). The CDR3 contains 16 residues. V was pared by 3 bases and J by 2 bases, with 3 bases of the junction left unmatched. This chain connects TRBV19 to TRBJ2-6, with 8 bases identical to TRBD1. The sequence was obtained from an adult in good health. Material: peripheral blood, obtained on day 0 of AZD1222 vaccination. DNA of the CDR3: TGTGCCAGTAGTATGGGACAGGCAACTGGGGCCAACGTCCTGACTTTC. Protein: CASSMGQATGANVLTF.